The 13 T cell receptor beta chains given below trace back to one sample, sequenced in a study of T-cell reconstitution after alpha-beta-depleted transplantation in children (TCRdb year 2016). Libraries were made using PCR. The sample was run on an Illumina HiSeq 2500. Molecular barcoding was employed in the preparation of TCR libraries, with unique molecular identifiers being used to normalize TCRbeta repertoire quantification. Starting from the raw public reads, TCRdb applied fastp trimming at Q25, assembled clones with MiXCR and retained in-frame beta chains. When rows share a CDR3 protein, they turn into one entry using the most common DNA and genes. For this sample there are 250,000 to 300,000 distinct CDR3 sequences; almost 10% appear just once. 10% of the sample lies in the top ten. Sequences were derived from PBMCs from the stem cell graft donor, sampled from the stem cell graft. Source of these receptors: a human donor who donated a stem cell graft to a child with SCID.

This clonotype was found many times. This CDR3 reads CASSPRDSHSGNTIYF. CDR3 bases: TGTGCCAGCAGCCCCCGAGACAGTCACTCTGGAAACACCATATATTTT. The chain links TRBV7-9 to TRBJ1-3; possible D gene TRBD1, 5 bases. The CDR3 extends over 16 amino acids. Trimming shortened V by 5 bases and J by 0 bases, and 14 bases separated the two germline ends. The germline V gene has CDR1 SEHNR and CDR2 FQNEAQ (reference sequence). Variable domain in full (rest from reference TRBV7-9 and TRBJ1-3): DTGVSQNPRHKITKRGQNVTFRCDPISEHNRLYWYRQTLGQGPEFLTYFQNEAQLEKSRLLSDRFSAERPKGSFSTLEIQRTEQGDSAMYLCASSPRDSHSGNTIYFGEGSWLTVV.

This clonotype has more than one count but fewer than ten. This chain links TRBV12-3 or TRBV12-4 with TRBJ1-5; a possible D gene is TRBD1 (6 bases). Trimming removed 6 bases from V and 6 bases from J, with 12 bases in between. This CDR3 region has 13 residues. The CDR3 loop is CASSIGGLQPQHF. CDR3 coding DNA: TGTGCCAGCAGCATAGGGGGGCTTCAGCCCCAGCATTTT.

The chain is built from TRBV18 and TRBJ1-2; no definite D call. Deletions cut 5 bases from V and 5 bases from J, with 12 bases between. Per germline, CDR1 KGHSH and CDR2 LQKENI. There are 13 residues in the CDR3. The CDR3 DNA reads TGTGCCAGCTCAACGTACTTGGAATATGGCTACACCTTC. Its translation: CASSTYLEYGYTF. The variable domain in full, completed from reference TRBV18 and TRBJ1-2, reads NAGVMQNPRHLVRRRGQEARLRCSPMKGHSHVYWYRQLPEEGLKFMVYLQKENIIDESGMPKERFSAEFPKEGPSILRIQQVVRGDSAAYFCASSTYLEYGYTFGSGTRLTVV.

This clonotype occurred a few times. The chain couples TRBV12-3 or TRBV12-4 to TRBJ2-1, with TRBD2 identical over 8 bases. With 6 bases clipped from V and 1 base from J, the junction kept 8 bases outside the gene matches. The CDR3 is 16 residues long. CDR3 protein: CASRTGGARSYNEQFF. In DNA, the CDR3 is TGTGCCAGCAGGACCGGGGGGGCCCGATCCTACAATGAGCAGTTCTTC.

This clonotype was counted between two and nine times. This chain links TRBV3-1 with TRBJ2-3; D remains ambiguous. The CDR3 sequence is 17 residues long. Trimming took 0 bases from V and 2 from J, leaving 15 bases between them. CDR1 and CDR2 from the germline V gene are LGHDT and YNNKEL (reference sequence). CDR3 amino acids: CASSQDRLVPHTDTQYF. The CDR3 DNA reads TGTGCCAGCAGCCAAGATCGATTGGTTCCCCACACAGATACGCAGTATTTT.

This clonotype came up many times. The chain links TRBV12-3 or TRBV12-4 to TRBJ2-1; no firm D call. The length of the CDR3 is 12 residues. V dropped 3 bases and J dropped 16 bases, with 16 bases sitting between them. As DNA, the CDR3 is TGTGCCAGCAGTTTGGCGCCCGCGAGGAGTTTCTTC. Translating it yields CASSLAPARSFF.

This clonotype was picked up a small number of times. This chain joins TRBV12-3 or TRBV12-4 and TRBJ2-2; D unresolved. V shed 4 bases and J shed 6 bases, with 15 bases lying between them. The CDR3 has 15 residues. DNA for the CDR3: TGTGCCAGCAGTTCAACCCTAAGGGTTGCCGGGGAGCTGTTTTTT. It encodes CASSSTLRVAGELFF.

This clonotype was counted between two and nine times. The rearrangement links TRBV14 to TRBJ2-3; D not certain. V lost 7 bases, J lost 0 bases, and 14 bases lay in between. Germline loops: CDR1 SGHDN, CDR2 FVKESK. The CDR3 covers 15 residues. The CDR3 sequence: CASKDVRSSTDTQYF. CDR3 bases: TGTGCCAGCAAGGATGTGCGGAGTAGCACAGATACGCAGTATTTT. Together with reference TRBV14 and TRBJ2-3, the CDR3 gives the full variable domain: EAGVTQFPSHSVIEKGQTVTLRCDPISGHDNLYWYRRVMGKEIKFLLHFVKESKQDESGMPNNRFLAERTGGTYSTLKVQPAELEDSGVYFCASKDVRSSTDTQYFGPGTRLTVL.

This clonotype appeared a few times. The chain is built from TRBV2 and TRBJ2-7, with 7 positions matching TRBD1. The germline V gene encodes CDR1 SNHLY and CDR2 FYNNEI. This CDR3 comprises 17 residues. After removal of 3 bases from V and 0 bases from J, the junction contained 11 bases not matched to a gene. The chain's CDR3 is CASSELGDSLSSYEQYF. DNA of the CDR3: TGTGCCAGCAGTGAGTTGGGGGACAGCCTATCCTCCTACGAGCAGTACTTC.

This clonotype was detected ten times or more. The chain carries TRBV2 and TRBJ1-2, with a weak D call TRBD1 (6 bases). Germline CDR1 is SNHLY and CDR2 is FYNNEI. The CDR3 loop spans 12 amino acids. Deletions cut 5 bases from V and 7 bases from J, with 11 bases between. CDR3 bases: TGTGCCAGCAGTCTCAAGGGGGGTGGCTACACCTTC. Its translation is CASSLKGGGYTF.

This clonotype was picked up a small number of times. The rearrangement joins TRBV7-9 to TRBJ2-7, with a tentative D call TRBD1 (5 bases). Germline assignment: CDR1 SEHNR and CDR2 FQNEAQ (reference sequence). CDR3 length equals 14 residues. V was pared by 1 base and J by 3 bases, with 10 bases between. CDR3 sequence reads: CASSLGAGNYEQYF. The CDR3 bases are TGTGCCAGCAGCTTAGGGGCAGGGAACTACGAGCAGTACTTC.

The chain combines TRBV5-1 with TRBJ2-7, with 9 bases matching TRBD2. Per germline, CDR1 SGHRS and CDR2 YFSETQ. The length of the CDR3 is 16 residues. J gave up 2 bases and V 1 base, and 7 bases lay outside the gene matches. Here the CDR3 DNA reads TGCGCCAGCAGCTTGAGAGCTAGCGGGGAGACCTACGAGCAGTACTTC. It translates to CASSLRASGETYEQYF.

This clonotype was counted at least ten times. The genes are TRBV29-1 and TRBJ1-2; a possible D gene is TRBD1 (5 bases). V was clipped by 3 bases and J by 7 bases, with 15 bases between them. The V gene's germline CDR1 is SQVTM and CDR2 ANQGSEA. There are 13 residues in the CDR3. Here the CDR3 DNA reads TGCAGCGTTGATCAGGGAACAATTAGTGGCTACACCTTC. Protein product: CSVDQGTISGYTF.